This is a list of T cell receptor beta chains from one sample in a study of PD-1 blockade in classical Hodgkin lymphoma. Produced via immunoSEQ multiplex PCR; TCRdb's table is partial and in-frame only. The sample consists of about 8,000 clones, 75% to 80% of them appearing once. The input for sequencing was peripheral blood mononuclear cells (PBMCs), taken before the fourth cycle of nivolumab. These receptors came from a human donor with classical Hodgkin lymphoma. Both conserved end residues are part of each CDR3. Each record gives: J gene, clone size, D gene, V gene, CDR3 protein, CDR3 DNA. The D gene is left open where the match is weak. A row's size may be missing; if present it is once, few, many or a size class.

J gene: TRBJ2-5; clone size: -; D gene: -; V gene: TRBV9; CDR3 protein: CASSPTVFGQGRQTQYF; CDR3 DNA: TGTGCCAGCAGCCCCACAGTTTTTGGGCAGGGGAGGCAGACCCAGTACTTC
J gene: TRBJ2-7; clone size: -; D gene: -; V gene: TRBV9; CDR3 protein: CASSVALQGEQYF; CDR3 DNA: TGTGCCAGCAGCGTAGCTTTGCAGGGCGAGCAGTACTTC
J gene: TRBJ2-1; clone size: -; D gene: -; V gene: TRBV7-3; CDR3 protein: CASSSIPGNPQFF; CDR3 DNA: TGTGCCAGCAGCTCAATCCCAGGGAACCCGCAGTTCTTC
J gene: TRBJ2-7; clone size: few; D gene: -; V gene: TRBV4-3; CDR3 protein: CASSQEGGTYEQYF; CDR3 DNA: TGCGCCAGCAGCCAAGAAGGGGGGACCTACGAGCAGTACTTC
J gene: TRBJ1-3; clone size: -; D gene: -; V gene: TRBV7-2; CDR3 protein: CASSSLWGDGNTIYF; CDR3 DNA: TGTGCCAGCAGCTCCCTATGGGGGGATGGAAACACCATATATTTT
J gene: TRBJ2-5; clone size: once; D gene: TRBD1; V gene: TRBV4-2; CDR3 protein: CASSEPTGGGLETQYF; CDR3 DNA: TGTGCCAGCAGCGAACCAACAGGGGGCGGCTTGGAGACCCAGTACTTC
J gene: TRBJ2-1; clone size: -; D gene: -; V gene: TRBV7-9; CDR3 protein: CASSLVPRDIRLF; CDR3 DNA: TGTGCCAGCAGCTTAGTGCCCCGGGACATCAGGCTCTTC
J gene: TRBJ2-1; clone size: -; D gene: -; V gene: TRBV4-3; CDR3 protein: CASSQDDAGSYNEQFF; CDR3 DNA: TGCGCCAGCAGCCAAGACGACGCAGGCTCCTACAATGAGCAGTTCTTC
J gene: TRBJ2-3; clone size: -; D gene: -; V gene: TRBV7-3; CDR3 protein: CASSVGAGITSTDTQYF; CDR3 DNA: TGTGCCAGCAGCGTCGGGGCGGGTATCACTAGCACAGATACGCAGTATTTT
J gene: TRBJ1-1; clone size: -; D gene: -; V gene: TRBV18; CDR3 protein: CASSLDGNTEAFF; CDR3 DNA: TGTGCCAGCTCACTAGACGGGAACACTGAAGCTTTCTTT
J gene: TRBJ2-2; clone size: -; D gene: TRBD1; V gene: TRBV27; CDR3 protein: CASSFAAPGQGDTGELFF; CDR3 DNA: TGTGCCAGCAGTTTTGCTGCTCCGGGACAGGGGGACACCGGGGAGCTGTTTTTT
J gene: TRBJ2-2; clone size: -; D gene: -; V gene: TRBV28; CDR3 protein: CATTPTSASGELFF; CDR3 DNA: TGTGCCACAACTCCCACGTCCGCGTCCGGGGAGCTGTTTTTT
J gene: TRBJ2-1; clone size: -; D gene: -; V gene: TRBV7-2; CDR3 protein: CASSLGGPHYNEQFF; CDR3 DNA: TGTGCCAGCAGCTTAGGGGGTCCCCACTACAATGAGCAGTTCTTC
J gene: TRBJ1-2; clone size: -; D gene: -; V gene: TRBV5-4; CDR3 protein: CASREDSPGIGYTF; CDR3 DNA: TGTGCCAGCAGGGAAGACAGCCCCGGGATCGGCTACACCTTC
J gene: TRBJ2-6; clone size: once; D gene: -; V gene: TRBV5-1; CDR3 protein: CASSWGTTGTGANVLTF; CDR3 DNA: TGCGCCAGCAGCTGGGGAACCACAGGGACCGGGGCCAACGTCCTGACTTTC
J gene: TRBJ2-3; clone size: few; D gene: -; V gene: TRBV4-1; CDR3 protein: CASSQYWDFTDTQYF; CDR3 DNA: TGCGCCAGCAGCCAATATTGGGACTTCACAGATACGCAGTATTTT
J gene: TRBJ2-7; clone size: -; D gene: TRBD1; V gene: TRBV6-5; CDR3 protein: CASSGTGTGDYEQYF; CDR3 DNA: TGTGCCAGCAGTGGTACCGGGACAGGGGACTACGAGCAGTACTTC